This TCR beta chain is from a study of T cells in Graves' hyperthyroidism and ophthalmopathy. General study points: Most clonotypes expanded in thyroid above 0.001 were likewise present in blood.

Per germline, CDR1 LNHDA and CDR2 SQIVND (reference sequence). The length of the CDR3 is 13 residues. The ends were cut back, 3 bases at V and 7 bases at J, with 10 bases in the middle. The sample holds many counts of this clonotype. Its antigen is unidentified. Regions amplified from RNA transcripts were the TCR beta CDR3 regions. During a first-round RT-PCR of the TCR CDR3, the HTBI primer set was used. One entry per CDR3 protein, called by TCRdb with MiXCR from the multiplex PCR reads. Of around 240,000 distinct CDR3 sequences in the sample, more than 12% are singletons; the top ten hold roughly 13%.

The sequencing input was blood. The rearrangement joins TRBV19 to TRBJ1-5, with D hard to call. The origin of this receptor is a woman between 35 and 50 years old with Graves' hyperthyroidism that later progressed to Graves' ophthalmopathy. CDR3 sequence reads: CASSIVLPQPQHF. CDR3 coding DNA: TGTGCCAGTAGTATCGTGTTACCGCAGCCCCAGCATTTT.